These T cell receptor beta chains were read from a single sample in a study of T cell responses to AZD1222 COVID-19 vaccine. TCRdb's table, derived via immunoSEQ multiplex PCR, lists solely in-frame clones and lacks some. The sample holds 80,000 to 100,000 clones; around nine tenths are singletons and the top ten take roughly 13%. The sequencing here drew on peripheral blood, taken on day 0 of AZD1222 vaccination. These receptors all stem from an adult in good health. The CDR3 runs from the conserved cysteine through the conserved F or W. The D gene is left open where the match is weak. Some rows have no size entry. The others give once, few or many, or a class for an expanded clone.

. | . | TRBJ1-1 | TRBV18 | CASSPNAGINTEAFF | TGTGCCAGCTCACCAAACGCCGGGATCAACACTGAAGCTTTCTTT
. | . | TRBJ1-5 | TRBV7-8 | CASSSRGGGQPQHF | TGTGCCAGCAGCTCGCGGGGCGGCGGTCAGCCCCAGCATTTT
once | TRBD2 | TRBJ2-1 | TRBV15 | CATSGLAGGGEQFF | TGTGCCACCTCCGGACTAGCGGGGGGGGGTGAACAGTTCTTC
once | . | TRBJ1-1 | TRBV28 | CASSYGQRNTEAFF | TGTGCCAGCAGTTACGGACAGCGGAACACTGAAGCTTTCTTT
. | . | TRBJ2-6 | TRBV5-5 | CASSLVVNSGANVLTF | TGTGCCAGCAGCTTGGTTGTTAACTCTGGGGCCAACGTCCTGACTTTC
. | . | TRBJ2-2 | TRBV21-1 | CASSKVSGGRSNTGELFF | TGTGCCAGCAGCAAAGTTTCGGGCGGGAGGTCGAACACCGGGGAGCTGTTTTTT
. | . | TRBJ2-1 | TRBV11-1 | CASSLIQGNEQFF | TGTGCCAGCAGCTTAATACAGGGTAATGAGCAGTTCTTC
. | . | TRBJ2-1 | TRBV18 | CASSPPSSPYNEQFF | TGTGCCAGCTCACCACCCAGCAGTCCCTACAATGAGCAGTTCTTC
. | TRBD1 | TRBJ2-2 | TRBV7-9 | CASSLRDRGLAGELFF | TGTGCCAGCAGCTTACGTGACAGGGGGCTTGCCGGGGAGCTGTTTTTT
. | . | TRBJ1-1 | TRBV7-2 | CASSPHNLNTEAFF | TGTGCCAGCAGCCCGCACAATCTGAACACTGAAGCTTTCTTT
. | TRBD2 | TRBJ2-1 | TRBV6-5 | CASKGLAGGYNEQFF | TGTGCCAGCAAGGGACTAGCGGGAGGGTACAATGAGCAGTTCTTC
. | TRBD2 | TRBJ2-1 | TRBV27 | CASSLAGGDYNEQFF | TGTGCCAGCAGTCTAGCGGGAGGGGATTACAATGAGCAGTTCTTC
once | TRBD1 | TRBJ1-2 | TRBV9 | CASSTLQGDYGYTF | TGTGCCAGCAGCACCTTACAGGGGGACTATGGCTACACCTTC
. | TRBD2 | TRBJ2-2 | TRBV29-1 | CSAGISGVTGELFF | TGCAGCGCCGGCATTAGCGGGGTCACCGGGGAGCTGTTTTTT
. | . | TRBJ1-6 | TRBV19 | CASSFAAVGNSPLHF | TGTGCCAGTAGTTTCGCCGCGGTTGGTAATTCACCCCTCCACTTT
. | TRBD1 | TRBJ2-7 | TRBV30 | CAWSYLGQAPYEQYF | TGTGCCTGGAGCTACTTGGGACAGGCCCCCTACGAGCAGTACTTC
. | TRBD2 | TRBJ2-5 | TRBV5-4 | CASSLGFGGAGETQYF | TGTGCCAGCAGCTTGGGGTTCGGGGGGGCCGGAGAGACCCAGTACTTC
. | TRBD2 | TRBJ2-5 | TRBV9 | CASSDSGGVDETQYF | TGTGCCAGCAGCGATAGCGGGGGGGTCGATGAGACCCAGTACTTC
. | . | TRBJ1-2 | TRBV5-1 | CASSLPSYGYTF | TGCGCCAGCAGCTTGCCGAGTTATGGCTACACCTTC
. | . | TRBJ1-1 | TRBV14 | CASSPPGMGLEAFF | TGTGCCAGCAGCCCCCCAGGAATGGGACTTGAAGCTTTCTTT
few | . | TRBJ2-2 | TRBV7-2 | CASSPQGIGTGELFF | TGTGCCAGCAGCCCCCAGGGGATCGGCACCGGGGAGCTGTTTTTT
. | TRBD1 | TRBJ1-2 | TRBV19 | CASRFSGTANYGYTF | TGTGCCAGTAGGTTTTCGGGGACAGCTAACTATGGCTACACCTTC
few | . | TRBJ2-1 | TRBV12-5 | CASGLTGSGEQFF | TGTGCTAGTGGTTTAACAGGGTCGGGTGAGCAGTTCTTC
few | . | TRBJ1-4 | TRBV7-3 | CASSLTDGGKLFF | TGTGCCAGCAGCTTAACGGACGGAGGAAAACTGTTTTTT
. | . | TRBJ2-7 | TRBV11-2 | CASSLVAGDSYEQYF | TGTGCCAGCAGCTTAGTTGCGGGCGACTCCTACGAGCAGTACTTC
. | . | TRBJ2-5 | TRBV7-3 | CASSLMSAWETQYF | TGTGCCAGCAGCTTAATGTCCGCATGGGAGACCCAGTACTTC
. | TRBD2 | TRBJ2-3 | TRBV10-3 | CAIRRLAGGADTQYF | TGTGCCATCAGAAGACTAGCGGGAGGTGCAGATACGCAGTATTTT
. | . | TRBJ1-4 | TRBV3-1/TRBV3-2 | CASSQVGGSFEKLFF | TGTGCCAGCAGCCAAGTCGGCGGGTCCTTCGAAAAACTGTTTTTT
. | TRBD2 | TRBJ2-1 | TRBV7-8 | CASSLSGTPRNEQFF | TGTGCCAGCAGCTTGAGCGGGACCCCCCGCAATGAGCAGTTCTTC
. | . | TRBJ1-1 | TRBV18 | CASSPGQFGTEAFF | TGTGCCAGCTCACCTGGACAGTTCGGCACTGAAGCTTTCTTT
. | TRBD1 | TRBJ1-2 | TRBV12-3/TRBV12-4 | CASSQGAAGYTF | TGTGCCAGCAGTCAGGGGGCCGCAGGCTACACCTTC
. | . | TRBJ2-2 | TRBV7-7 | CASSLQGGELFF | TGTGCTAGCAGCTTACAGGGCGGGGAGCTGTTTTTT
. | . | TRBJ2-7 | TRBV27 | CASSLDLATYEQYF | TGTGCCAGCAGTTTGGATCTAGCGACCTACGAGCAGTACTTC
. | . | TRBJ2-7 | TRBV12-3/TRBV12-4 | CASSWAEGYEQYF | TGTGCCAGCAGTTGGGCGGAAGGCTACGAGCAGTACTTC
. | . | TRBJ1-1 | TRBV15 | CATSRDVRTEAFF | TGTGCCACCAGCAGAGACGTACGTACTGAAGCTTTCTTT
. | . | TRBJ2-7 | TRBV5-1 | CASSDRDGLLGEQYF | TGCGCCAGCAGCGACCGGGACGGCCTTCTCGGCGAGCAGTACTTC
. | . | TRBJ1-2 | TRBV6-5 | CASSYSVAVSGYTF | TGTGCCAGCAGTTACTCGGTTGCGGTGTCAGGCTACACCTTC
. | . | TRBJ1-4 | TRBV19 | CASSFPRGGRWEKLFF | TGTGCCAGTAGTTTCCCTCGGGGGGGCCGGTGGGAAAAACTGTTTTTT
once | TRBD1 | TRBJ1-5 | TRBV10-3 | CAISERGTGGQPQHF | TGTGCCATCAGTGAGCGGGGGACAGGGGGGCAGCCCCAGCATTTT
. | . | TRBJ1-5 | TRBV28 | CASSSHPRRGGVGNQPQHF | TGTGCCAGCAGTTCCCACCCCCGGCGGGGAGGGGTAGGCAATCAGCCCCAGCATTTT
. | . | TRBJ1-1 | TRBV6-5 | CASHQTGGGAFF | TGTGCCAGCCATCAAACCGGTGGGGGAGCTTTCTTT
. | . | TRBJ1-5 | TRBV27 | CASRSTGGNLAQHF | TGTGCCAGCAGATCGACAGGCGGAAACTTAGCCCAGCATTTT
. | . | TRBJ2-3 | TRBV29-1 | CSARHMQGSLDTQYF | TGCAGCGCACGTCATATGCAGGGGAGTCTAGATACGCAGTATTTT
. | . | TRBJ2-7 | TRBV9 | CASSAARRRSYEQYF | TGTGCCAGCAGCGCAGCCCGCAGGAGATCCTACGAGCAGTACTTC
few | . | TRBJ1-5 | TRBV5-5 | CASSLLWDQPQHF | TGTGCCAGCAGCTTATTGTGGGATCAGCCCCAGCATTTT
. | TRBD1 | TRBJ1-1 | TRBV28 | CASSGQGRTEAFF | TGTGCCAGCAGTGGACAGGGGAGGACTGAAGCTTTCTTT
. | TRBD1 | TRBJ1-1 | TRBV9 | CASSSSGTGGTEAFF | TGTGCCAGCAGCTCCTCCGGGACAGGGGGAACTGAAGCTTTCTTT
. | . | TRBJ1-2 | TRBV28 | CASNLDGGPNYGYTF | TGTGCCAGCAACCTCGACGGGGGCCCGAACTATGGCTACACCTTC
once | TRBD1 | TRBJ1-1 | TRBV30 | CAWSRTGLNTEAFF | TGTGCCTGGAGCCGGACAGGGTTGAACACTGAAGCTTTCTTT
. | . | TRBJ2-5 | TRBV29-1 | CSVGYVQIQETQYF | TGCAGCGTTGGGTATGTCCAGATCCAAGAGACCCAGTACTTC
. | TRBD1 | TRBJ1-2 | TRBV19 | CASSDRVLDGYTF | TGTGCCAGTAGCGACAGGGTTCTAGATGGCTACACCTTC
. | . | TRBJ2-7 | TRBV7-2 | CASSSPPDWGENF | TGTGCCAGCAGCTCCCCCCCCGACTGGGGCGAGAACTTC
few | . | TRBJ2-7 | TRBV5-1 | CASNNGGGRSGEQYF | TGCGCCAGCAATAATGGGGGAGGTCGATCCGGCGAGCAGTACTTC
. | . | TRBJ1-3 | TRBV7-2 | CASSFYRGSGNTIYF | TGTGCCAGCAGCTTCTATCGGGGCTCTGGAAACACCATATATTTT
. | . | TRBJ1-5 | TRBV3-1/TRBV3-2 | CASSPSQSPHNQPQHF | TGTGCCAGCAGCCCCTCTCAGTCCCCCCACAATCAGCCCCAGCATTTT